The sequence of this TCR beta chain was determined in a study of T cell repertoires in cytomegalovirus infection. The wider study: Shared public TCR beta signatures pointed to both CMV infection and a matching HLA type. General observations from the study: Cumulative public TCR beta family frequency identified carriers of CMV plus the relevant HLA. CMV-specific TCR beta clonotypes restricted by HLA-C dominated the ex vivo response.

TCRdb ran MiXCR on the reads and lists one entry per CDR3 protein. The sample holds about 180,000 distinct CDR3 sequences; 13% to 15% are singletons and the top ten take 25% to 30%. This clonotype occurred a few times. Its antigen is still unknown. The TCR was taken from a human donor in good health (CMV status not recorded). Some clones in this sample may be carry-over from other donors' samples. The specimen sequenced was PBMCs.

The chain's CDR3 is CASSYHSDAPDEQFF. The CDR3 DNA sequence: TGTGCCAGCAGTTACCACAGTGACGCACCCGATGAGCAGTTCTTC. The chain has TRBV6-2 or TRBV6-3 and TRBJ2-1, with no clear D. V gave up 2 bases and J gave up 8 bases, with 16 bases separating them. The CDR3 has 15 residues. The germline CDR1 and CDR2 sequences are MNHEY and SVGEGT.